Listed below are T cell receptor beta chains from one sample, sequenced in a study of type 1 and type 2 diabetes patients. MiXCR was run by TCRdb on the multiplex PCR reads, yielding one entry per CDR3 protein. Of about 290,000 distinct CDR3 sequences listed, around 47% are singletons. Material: peripheral blood mononuclear cells (PBMCs). These receptors all come from a man aged 18-30 years with type 2 diabetes. Each CDR3 is given with its conserved first and last residue. Each record gives: J gene, D gene, V gene, clone size, CDR3 DNA, CDR3 protein. The D gene is left open where the match is weak. Only some rows state a clone size, as once, few, many or a class for expanded clones.

TRBJ2-1,TRBD2,TRBV10-3,few,TGTGCCATCAGTGAGTCTGGGACTACAGTTCACAATGAGCAGTTCTTC,CAISESGTTVHNEQFF
TRBJ2-2,TRBD1,TRBV7-8,-,TGTGCCAGCAGACCGACAGGGGTCGCCGGGGAGCTGTTTTTT,CASRPTGVAGELFF
TRBJ1-6,-,TRBV2,many,TGTGCCAGCAAAGGGGCCAATAATTCACCCCTCCACTTT,CASKGANNSPLHF
TRBJ2-7,-,TRBV3-1,-,TGTGCCAGCAGCCAAGATGTCCCCCTCTACGAGCAGTACTTC,CASSQDVPLYEQYF
TRBJ1-6,-,TRBV7-2,-,TGTGCCAGCAGCTTAGGTTCAGAAAGCTCCTATAATTCACCCCTCCACTTT,CASSLGSESSYNSPLHF
TRBJ1-1,-,TRBV19,-,TGTGCCAGTAGTATAGTACAGCCGAACACTAAAGCTTTCTTT,CASSIVQPNTKAFF
TRBJ2-2,-,TRBV7-2,-,TGCGCCAGCAGCTTCGGGACATCGGTGGGGACCGGGGAGCTGTTTTTT,CASSFGTSVGTGELFF
TRBJ2-5,-,TRBV7-8,many,TGTGCCAGCAGGGGTCAGGGGAAAGAGACCCAGTACTTC,CASRGQGKETQYF
TRBJ1-5,-,TRBV6-5,-,TGTGCCAGCAGTACAGGAGGAGATCAGCCCCAGCATTTT,CASSTGGDQPQHF
TRBJ2-1,-,TRBV19,-,TGTGCCAGTAGTCCTATAGCCGGGACTTTATACAATGAGCAGTTCTTC,CASSPIAGTLYNEQFF
TRBJ1-1,-,TRBV7-2,-,TGTGCCAGCAGCCAAGGGGGGGGAGCACCTGAAGCTTTCTTT,CASSQGGGAPEAFF
TRBJ1-2,TRBD1,TRBV5-1,few,TGCGCCAGCAGCACGACCCCGGGACAGGGAATGTACTACACCTTC,CASSTTPGQGMYYTF
TRBJ2-3,-,TRBV24-1,-,TGTGCCACCAGGCAGGCTGATACGCAGTATTTT,CATRQADTQYF
TRBJ2-1,-,TRBV10-3,few,TGTGCCATCAGTGACGGGCCCTCGGTGGGTTTAAATGAGCAGTTCTTC,CAISDGPSVGLNEQFF
TRBJ2-7,TRBD1,TRBV28,few,TGTGTTTCCGGCAGGGACAGGGGTTACGAGCAGTACTTC,CVSGRDRGYEQYF
TRBJ1-2,-,TRBV6-5,-,TGTGCCAGCAACACAATTGCGGGGGAGGGCTACACCTTC,CASNTIAGEGYTF
TRBJ2-3,-,TRBV6-2/TRBV6-3,-,TGTGCCAGCAGTTACGTGGCCGCAGATACGCAGTATTTT,CASSYVAADTQYF
TRBJ2-5,-,TRBV7-6,-,TGTGCTAGCAGCCGCTCGATACAAGAGACCCAGTACTTC,CASSRSIQETQYF
TRBJ1-6,-,TRBV7-8,-,TGTGCCAGCAGCTTAGAGGGTTTAGGGGTGTATAATTCACCCCTCCACTTT,CASSLEGLGVYNSPLHF
TRBJ1-6,-,TRBV5-1,once,TGCGCCAGCAGCTTCACAGTTGGGAATTCACCCCTTCACTTT,CASSFTVGNSPLHF
TRBJ2-1,TRBD1,TRBV2,few,TGTGCCAGCAGGAAGGGACAGGGGGCGGTTGAGCAGTTCTTC,CASRKGQGAVEQFF
TRBJ2-1,-,TRBV25-1,few,TGTGCCAGCAGTGTCCGGGACGTGGCCTACAATGAGCAGTTCTTC,CASSVRDVAYNEQFF
TRBJ2-7,TRBD1,TRBV7-2,-,TGTGCCAGCAGCCCCACAGCGGGACAGGGATACGAGCAGTACTTC,CASSPTAGQGYEQYF